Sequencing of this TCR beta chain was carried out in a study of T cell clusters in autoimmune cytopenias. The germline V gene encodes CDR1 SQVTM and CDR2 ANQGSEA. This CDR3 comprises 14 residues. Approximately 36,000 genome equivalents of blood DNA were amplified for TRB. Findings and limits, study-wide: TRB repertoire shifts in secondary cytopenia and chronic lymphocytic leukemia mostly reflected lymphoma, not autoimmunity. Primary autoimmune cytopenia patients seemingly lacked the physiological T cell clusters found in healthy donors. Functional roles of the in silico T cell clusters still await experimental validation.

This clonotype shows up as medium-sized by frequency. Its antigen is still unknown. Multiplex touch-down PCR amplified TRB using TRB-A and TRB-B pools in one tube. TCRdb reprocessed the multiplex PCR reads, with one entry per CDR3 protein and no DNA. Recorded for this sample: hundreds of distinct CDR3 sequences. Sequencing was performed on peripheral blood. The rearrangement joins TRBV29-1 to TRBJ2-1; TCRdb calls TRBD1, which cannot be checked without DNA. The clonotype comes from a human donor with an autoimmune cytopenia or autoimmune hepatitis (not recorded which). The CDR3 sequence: CSVYSGTGSYEQFF.